This passage covers 14 T cell receptor beta chains from one sample sequenced in a study of T cells in localized non-small cell lung cancer. Only in-frame clones appear in the TCRdb table, and some are missing; sequencing was by immunoSEQ multiplex PCR. This sample has fewer than 40,000 clones, with less than 90% found just once. Source: peripheral blood, taken before any cancer treatment. Receptors originate from a female donor of 60 years or more with stage I lung adenocarcinoma.

With regard to this clone: The sample has other DNA sequences that encode this CDR3 too. The V and J genes are TRBV7-2 and TRBJ2-7; no firm D call. Deletions cut 2 bases from V and 1 base from J, with 9 bases between. The CDR3 is made up of 14 amino acids. CDR1 SGHTA and CDR2 FQGNSA come from the germline V gene. The DNA for the CDR3 is TGTGCCAGCAGCTTATCGCGTTCATCCTACGAGCAGTACTTC. Translated: CASSLSRSSYEQYF. Filled out from reference TRBV7-2 and TRBJ2-7, the complete variable domain reads GAGVSQSPSNKVTEKGKDVELRCDPISGHTALYWYRQSLGQGLEFLIYFQGNSAPDKSGLPSDRFSAERTGGSVSTLTIQRTQQEDSAVYLCASSLSRSSYEQYFGPGTRLTVT.

The V and J genes are TRBV7-2 and TRBJ2-3; D call uncertain. V was cut by 5 bases and J by 7 bases, with 10 bases left in between. The germline V gene encodes CDR1 SGHTA and CDR2 FQGNSA. CDR3 length: 12 residues. CDR3 sequence reads: CASSREGNTQYF. CDR3 sequence (DNA): TGTGCCAGCAGCCGAGAAGGGAATACGCAGTATTTT.

The V gene is TRBV28, the J gene TRBJ2-5; 8 bases map to TRBD1. This CDR3 contains 14 residues. V shed 2 bases and J 3 bases; nucleotides not matched to a gene: 2. CDR1 is MDHEN, CDR2 SYDVKM, per germline. The CDR3 DNA is TGTGCCAGCAGTTTAGGACAGGGAGAAGAGACCCAGTACTTC. Protein product: CASSLGQGEETQYF.

The chain recombines TRBV7-2 with TRBJ1-2, with unresolved D. Germline-derived CDR1 and CDR2 are SGHTA and FQGNSA. V was cut by 0 bases and J by 4 bases, with 9 bases left in between. The CDR3 covers 14 residues. This CDR3 reads CASSLASQSYGYTF. CDR3 DNA: TGTGCCAGCAGCTTAGCTAGTCAGTCCTATGGCTACACCTTC.

The V gene is TRBV5-6, the J gene TRBJ1-2; unclear D gene. CDR1 is SGHDT, CDR2 YYEEEE, per germline. With 4 bases removed from V and 2 bases from J, the gap between germline ends came to 9 bases. The CDR3 extends over 13 amino acids. The CDR3 protein is CASSPGFNYGYTF. CDR3 sequence (DNA): TGTGCCAGCAGCCCTGGTTTCAACTATGGCTACACCTTC.

The V call is TRBV7-3, the J call TRBJ2-6; tentatively, D is TRBD1 or TRBD2 (5 bases each). The length of the CDR3 is 15 residues. The V gene lost 5 bases and the J gene lost 3 bases, with 11 bases spanning the gap. Germline V gives CDR1 SGHTA, CDR2 FQGTGA. The CDR3 DNA sequence: TGTGCCAGCAGCCCCGGGGCAGGTGGGGCCAACGTCCTGACTTTC. The encoded protein is CASSPGAGGANVLTF. Full variable domain (rest looked up from reference TRBV7-3 and TRBJ2-6): GAGVSQTPSNKVTEKGKYVELRCDPISGHTALYWYRQSLGQGPEFLIYFQGTGAADDSGLPNDRFFAVRPEGSVSTLKIQRTERGDSAVYLCASSPGAGGANVLTFGAGSRLTVL.

This sequence joins TRBV9 and TRBJ2-1, with D tentatively TRBD1 (6 bases). Trimming left V 0 bases short and J 0 bases short, with 10 bases between. The CDR3 is made up of 16 amino acids. The V gene's germline CDR1 is SGDLS and CDR2 YYNGEE. CDR3 sequence: CASSVGGRGSYNEQFF. CDR3 nucleotides: TGTGCCAGCAGCGTAGGTGGCAGGGGCTCCTACAATGAGCAGTTCTTC.

The rearrangement uses TRBV7-8 and TRBJ1-1, with TRBD1 matching 10 bases. With V trimmed by 1 base and J by 5 bases, 10 bases remained unmatched. The CDR3 contains 17 residues. The germline CDR1 and CDR2 sequences are SGHVS and FQNEAQ. In nucleotides, the CDR3 is TGTGCCAGCAGCTTAGGGACCGGGACAGGGGATTGGACTGAAGCTTTCTTT. The encoded protein is CASSLGTGTGDWTEAFF.

The CDR3 nucleotides are TGCGCCAGCAGCTTGGACCCAGAAATCGGCTACACCTTC. Its protein product is CASSLDPEIGYTF. The chain uses TRBV5-1 and TRBJ1-2; D is ambiguous. The CDR3 loop spans 13 amino acids. Germline V gene lookup returns CDR1 SGHRS and CDR2 YFSETQ. V was pared by 0 bases and J by 8 bases, with 11 bases between.

The V call is TRBV6-6, the J call TRBJ2-5; tentatively, D is TRBD1 (5 bases). The CDR3 runs 12 residues. V lost 4 bases to trimming and J lost 4 bases, with 7 bases between them. Germline lookup yields CDR1 MNHNY and CDR2 SVGAGI (reference sequence). The CDR3 region has the DNA TGTGCCAGCAGTTCAGGGTTAGAGACCCAGTACTTC. It specifies CASSSGLETQYF.

The chain uses TRBV9 and TRBJ2-5; D might be TRBD1 (6 bases). Germline V lookup: CDR1 SGDLS, CDR2 YYNGEE. The V and J ends lost 6 bases and 5 bases respectively, with 14 bases between them. This CDR3 has 13 amino acids. The CDR3 region is CASTKGVRETQYF. CDR3 DNA: TGTGCCAGCACGAAGGGGGTCCGGGAGACCCAGTACTTC. Variable domain in full (rest from reference TRBV9 and TRBJ2-5): DSGVTQTPKHLITATGQRVTLRCSPRSGDLSVYWYQQSLDQGLQFLIQYYNGEERAKGNILERFSAQQFPDLHSELNLSSLELGDSALYFCASTKGVRETQYFGPGTRLLVL.

V is TRBV18 and J is TRBJ2-7; 10 bases fit TRBD2. The trim removed 8 bases at V and 0 bases at J, leaving 7 bases unmatched. The CDR3 runs 15 residues. Germline V gene sequence: CDR1 KGHSH, CDR2 LQKENI. The CDR3 here is CASADLAGDSYEQYF. CDR3 coding DNA: TGTGCCAGCGCCGACCTAGCGGGAGACTCCTACGAGCAGTACTTC.

The table lists this clone with a few counts. The chain employs TRBV27 and TRBJ1-1, with D maybe TRBD1 (5 bases). The CDR3 is made up of 14 amino acids. The germline V gene has CDR1 MNHEY and CDR2 SMNVEV (reference sequence). Trimming shortened V by 3 bases and J by 5 bases, and 13 bases separated the two germline ends. This CDR3 is CASSFHGTETEAFF. DNA of the CDR3: TGTGCCAGCAGTTTCCACGGGACGGAAACTGAAGCTTTCTTT.

The J gene is TRBJ2-7, the V gene TRBV5-4; 11 bases agree with TRBD2. The CDR3 is 15 amino acids. Germline V lookup: CDR1 SGHNT, CDR2 YYREEE (reference sequence). V was pared by 4 bases and J by 2 bases, with 5 bases of the junction left unmatched. The CDR3 DNA reads as TGTGCCAGCAGCAAGACTAGCGGGACCACCTACGAGCAGTACTTC. Translation: CASSKTSGTTYEQYF.